The 25 T cell receptor beta chains below were found in one sample sequenced in a study of identical twins. From the 5' RACE reads, TCRdb called clonotypes with MiXCR, one entry per CDR3 protein. Of about 570,000 distinct CDR3 sequences in the sample, 9.6% are singletons; the top ten hold 2.5% to 3.5%. This sample was shared with a second study, whose subject was yellow fever vaccine responses in identical twins.

The sequencing input was PBMCs. Every receptor here comes from a young woman in good health.

This clonotype has a count of ten or more. CDR3 sequence: CASSQGGGTLSYEQYF. The DNA of the CDR3 is TGCGCCAGCAGCCAAGGAGGCGGGACCCTTTCCTACGAGCAGTACTTC. V gene TRBV4-3 combines with J gene TRBJ2-7; D perhaps matches TRBD2 (6 bases). The V and J ends lost 1 base and 1 base respectively, with 14 bases between them. This CDR3 is 16 amino acids long. The V gene's germline CDR1 is LGHNA and CDR2 YSLEER.

The chain has TRBV6-2 or TRBV6-3 and TRBJ2-1, with TRBD2 matching over 11 bases. V was pared by 7 bases and J by 8 bases, with 10 bases of the junction left unmatched. This CDR3 is 15 amino acids long. The germline V gene encodes CDR1 MNHEY and CDR2 SVGEGT. CDR3 coding DNA: TGTGCCAGCACCAAACTAGCGGGAGTTAGGGATGAGCAGTTCTTC. Protein sequence: CASTKLAGVRDEQFF.

This clonotype was picked up one time. V gene TRBV30 combines with J gene TRBJ2-7; possibly TRBD2 for D (6 bases). V was shortened by 8 bases and J by 7 bases, with 18 bases between the two germline ends. The CDR3 has 12 residues. The germline V gene encodes CDR1 GTSNPN and CDR2 SVGIG (reference sequence). This CDR3 reads CARRGSPGEQYF. The CDR3 nucleotides are TGTGCCAGGCGGGGCTCCCCCGGGGAGCAGTACTTC.

The chain combines TRBV6-5 with TRBJ2-1, with D possibly TRBD1 on 5 matching bases. Germline V gene data show CDR1 as MNHEY and CDR2 as SVGAGI. The CDR3 runs to 14 residues. V was pared by 5 bases and J by 8 bases, with 16 bases between. The DNA of the CDR3 is TGTGCCAGCAGTCACCTGGACAAAACCGATGAGCAGTTCTTC. This sequence encodes CASSHLDKTDEQFF.

The chain couples TRBV25-1 to TRBJ2-3, with TRBD2 identical over 7 bases. CDR3 length: 18 residues. V was clipped by 8 bases and J by 4 bases; unmatched bases: 21. Germline CDR1 reads MGHDK; CDR2 reads SYGVNS. This chain's CDR3 is CASQSPPTSTVGADTQYF. The CDR3 DNA follows: TGTGCCAGCCAAAGCCCACCGACTAGCACGGTGGGGGCAGATACGCAGTATTTT.

The chain carries TRBV5-1 and TRBJ2-1; D unresolved. Trimming removed 0 bases at V and 13 bases at J, with 8 bases between. Germline V lookup: CDR1 SGHRS, CDR2 YFSETQ. The CDR3 extends over 11 amino acids. The chain's CDR3 is CASSLGGSQFF. The CDR3, as DNA: TGCGCCAGCAGCTTGGGAGGAAGTCAGTTCTTC.

The gene calls are TRBV2 and TRBJ2-5; D is uncertain. CDR1 and CDR2 from the germline V gene are SNHLY and FYNNEI. This CDR3 has 14 residues. V was pared by 7 bases and J by 0 bases, with 12 bases between. The CDR3 region has the DNA TGTGCCAGCATAGCAGCCTCGTACCAAGAGACCCAGTACTTC. Its protein product is CASIAASYQETQYF.

This clonotype occurred a few times. The chain couples TRBV20-1 to TRBJ2-3; 16 bases align to TRBD2. J was trimmed by 6 bases and V by 1 base; bases with no gene match: 4. CDR1 is DFQATT, CDR2 SNEGSKA, per germline (reference sequence). The CDR3 has 16 residues. CDR3 nucleotide sequence: TGCAGTGCTAGAGTGGGACTAGCGGGAGGGTTTGATACGCAGTATTTT. Translating it yields CSARVGLAGGFDTQYF.

This clonotype was counted only a few times. The chain joins TRBV20-1 to TRBJ1-6; TRBD1 matches at 10 bases. The CDR3 length is 14 residues. Germline assignment: CDR1 DFQATT and CDR2 SNEGSKA (reference sequence). V lost 6 bases and J lost 8; bases outside the gene matches: 7. This chain's CDR3 is CSAAPTGGHSPLHF. In DNA form, the CDR3 reads TGCAGTGCCGCCCCGACAGGGGGCCATTCACCCCTCCACTTT.

The chain carries TRBV9 and TRBJ2-3; perhaps TRBD1 as D (5 bases). Germline V CDR1 and CDR2: SGDLS, YYNGEE. The CDR3 is 13 residues long. Trimming shortened V by 3 bases and J by 2 bases, and 7 bases separated the two germline ends. This chain's CDR3 is CASSAGITDTQYF. The CDR3, as DNA: TGTGCCAGCAGCGCAGGGATCACAGATACGCAGTATTTT. Complete variable domain (other parts from reference TRBV9 and TRBJ2-3): DSGVTQTPKHLITATGQRVTLRCSPRSGDLSVYWYQQSLDQGLQFLIQYYNGEERAKGNILERFSAQQFPDLHSELNLSSLELGDSALYFCASSAGITDTQYFGPGTRLTVL.

This clonotype has at least ten counts. This sequence joins TRBV5-5 and TRBJ2-7; the D is unclear. Between the trimmed V and J ends, which lost 0 bases and 3 bases, there was a span of 7 bases. The CDR3 contains 13 residues. Germline values: CDR1 SGHKS, CDR2 YYEKEE (reference sequence). CDR3 coding DNA: TGTGCCAGCAGCTTGGAACCCTACTACGAGCAGTACTTC. The encoded protein is CASSLEPYYEQYF.

V gene TRBV5-1 combines with J gene TRBJ2-1; maybe TRBD2 (7 bases). The CDR3 runs 18 residues. CDR1 and CDR2 from the germline V gene are SGHRS and YFSETQ. The V gene lost 4 bases and the J gene lost 0 bases, with 20 bases spanning the gap. CDR3 region: CASSRSGGGPSSYNEQFF. In nucleotides, the CDR3 is TGCGCCAGCAGCCGGAGCGGCGGGGGCCCCAGCTCCTACAATGAGCAGTTCTTC.

The chain joins TRBV6-2 or TRBV6-3 to TRBJ2-7; TRBD2 agrees at 8 bases. The V and J ends lost 6 bases and 2 bases, in that order; junction bases with no gene match: 12. The germline V gene encodes CDR1 MNHEY and CDR2 SVGEGT. The CDR3 is 16 residues long. The CDR3 sequence is CASSPRGSGITYEQYF. The DNA for the CDR3 is TGTGCCAGCAGCCCCCGGGGTAGCGGGATTACCTACGAGCAGTACTTC.

This clonotype was recorded at least ten times. This chain connects TRBV5-5 to TRBJ2-3; 11 bases map to TRBD1. CDR3 length: 18 residues. The ends lost 3 bases at V and 5 bases at J; junction bases unmatched: 14. CDR1 and CDR2 from the germline V gene are SGHKS and YYEKEE (reference sequence). For the CDR3, the DNA is TGTGCCAGCAGCTCGCTAGGGACAGGGGGACCAGCACAAGATACGCAGTATTTT. It specifies CASSSLGTGGPAQDTQYF. Complete variable domain (other parts from reference TRBV5-5 and TRBJ2-3): DAGVTQSPTHLIKTRGQQVTLRCSPISGHKSVSWYQQVLGQGPQFIFQYYEKEERGRGNFPDRFSARQFPNYSSELNVNALLLGDSALYLCASSSLGTGGPAQDTQYFGPGTRLTVL.

The rearrangement links TRBV20-1 to TRBJ1-6; D unresolved. V dropped 0 bases and J dropped 8 bases, with 14 bases sitting between them. The CDR3 spans 15 residues. Germline V lookup: CDR1 DFQATT, CDR2 SNEGSKA (reference sequence). In DNA, the CDR3 is TGCAGTGCTAGAGATCGACGGGGATGGGATTCACCCCTCCACTTT. Encoded protein: CSARDRRGWDSPLHF.

This clonotype was observed a few times. The rearrangement joins TRBV15 to TRBJ2-7, with unresolved D. Trimming pared 0 bases from V and 3 bases from J, leaving 9 bases between. Germline CDR1 and CDR2: LNHNV and YYDKDF (reference sequence). This CDR3 is built from 14 residues. In nucleotides, the CDR3 is TGTGCCACCAGCAGAGAGACACCGAACTACGAGCAGTACTTC. It specifies CATSRETPNYEQYF.

Only a few counts were recorded for this clonotype. This chain links TRBV30 with TRBJ2-1, with D maybe TRBD2 (5 bases). This CDR3 is built from 13 residues. V lost 1 base to trimming and J lost 6 bases, with 10 bases between them. CDR1 is GTSNPN and CDR2 is SVGIG in the germline V gene (reference sequence). Written as DNA, the CDR3 is TGTGCCTGGAGTGGCACTAGTCCCAATGAGCAGTTCTTC. Amino acids: CAWSGTSPNEQFF.

This clonotype came up a few times. The chain has TRBV20-1 and TRBJ2-1; 8 bases agree with TRBD2. The CDR3 is 15 residues long. CDR1 is DFQATT and CDR2 is SNEGSKA in the germline V gene (reference sequence). Trimming took 6 bases from V and 3 from J; bases not matched to a gene: 10. The CDR3: CSAKSIAGSYNEQFF. CDR3 coding DNA: TGCAGTGCCAAATCGATAGCGGGGAGCTACAATGAGCAGTTCTTC.

This clonotype was detected a few times. In DNA, the CDR3 is TGTGCCAGCAGAGCAGGGGGCCGTTCCAACGAGCAGTACTTC. It codes for CASRAGGRSNEQYF. This chain uses TRBV6-2 or TRBV6-3 with TRBJ2-7, with 8 bases aligning to TRBD1. The junction had 9 bases not matched to a gene; V was cut back by 6 bases and J by 5 bases. CDR1 is MNHEY, CDR2 SVGEGT, per germline. CDR3 size: 14 residues.

The rearrangement joins TRBV3-1 to TRBJ2-3; TRBD2 might be the D (6 bases). Germline V gives CDR1 LGHDT, CDR2 YNNKEL (reference sequence). This CDR3 region has 14 residues. Between the trimmed V and J ends, which lost 2 bases and 13 bases, there was a span of 19 bases. CDR3 residues: CASSQYASAPLKYF. The DNA of the CDR3 is TGTGCCAGCAGCCAATACGCTAGCGCCCCCTTAAAGTATTTT.

In its sample, this clonotype was seen many times. This rearrangement joins TRBV10-3 to TRBJ2-1; 9 bases map to TRBD1. Trimming removed 1 base from V and 7 bases from J; junction bases left unmatched: 5. The CDR3 loop spans 15 amino acids. The germline V gene encodes CDR1 ENHRY and CDR2 SYGVKD. The CDR3 DNA sequence: TGTGCCATCAGTGAGTACAGGGGGCAGGTGAATGAGCAGTTCTTC. It yields the protein CAISEYRGQVNEQFF.

At least ten counts were recorded for this clonotype. V is TRBV5-6 and J is TRBJ2-1; 8 bases are a match to TRBD2. Germline CDR1 is SGHDT and CDR2 is YYEEEE. CDR3 length equals 12 residues. Trimming at V came to 4 bases and at J to 13 bases, leaving 7 bases not matched to a gene. The CDR3 bases are TGTGCCAGCAGCCCTACGGGAGGGCAACAGTTCTTC. It is translated as CASSPTGGQQFF.

This clonotype was recorded a few times. The J gene is TRBJ2-7, the V gene TRBV15, with 8 bases lining up with TRBD1. The CDR3 is made up of 14 amino acids. Germline values: CDR1 LNHNV, CDR2 YYDKDF (reference sequence). Trimming at V came to 3 bases and at J to 3 bases, leaving 4 bases not matched to a gene. The CDR3 spells CATSSPGTGYEQYF. For the CDR3, the DNA is TGTGCCACCAGCAGTCCCGGGACAGGCTACGAGCAGTACTTC.

This clonotype was counted ten times or more. This rearrangement joins TRBV7-2 to TRBJ2-1; D could derive from TRBD1 or TRBD2 (5 bases each). This CDR3 is 15 amino acids long. CDR1 and CDR2 (germline): SGHTA, FQGNSA. Deletions cut 5 bases from V and 11 bases from J, with 22 bases between. Here the CDR3 reads CASSPEGSGQAKQFF. The CDR3 region has the DNA TGTGCCAGCAGCCCCGAGGGGTCAGGGCAGGCTAAGCAGTTCTTC.

V gene TRBV30 combines with J gene TRBJ2-1; D is possibly TRBD2 (5 bases). V lost 2 bases, J lost 4 bases, and 9 bases lay in between. The CDR3 has 13 amino acids. Germline loops: CDR1 GTSNPN, CDR2 SVGIG (reference sequence). The CDR3 is CAWSLGGYNEQFF. The CDR3 nucleotides read TGTGCCTGGAGTCTCGGAGGTTACAATGAGCAGTTCTTC.